Listed here is a single T cell receptor (beta chain). The record originates from a study of shared clonotypes between healthy human individuals. The CDR3 has 15 amino acids. Trimming shortened V by 2 bases and J by 7 bases, and 14 bases separated the two germline ends. Germline values: CDR1 MGHRA, CDR2 YSYEKL. Source study methods: Sequence data from immunoSEQ were junction-only and lacked quality scores; consequently, filtering differed. The assay was immunoSEQ multiplex PCR, and TCRdb's table has in-frame clones only and misses some. V, J and clone size are taken as reported in that table, and D and trimming were inferred from the DNA itself. The sample shows hundreds of thousands of clones, 60% to 75% of them seen only once.

The rearrangement uses TRBV4-1 and TRBJ1-4; D unclear. The sequenced material came from memory CD4+ T cells sorted from blood. Subset given: CD45RA-negative fraction. The origin of this receptor is a woman aged 30 to 39 in good health. CDR3 sequence reads: CASSQISGLGEKLFF. The CDR3 DNA sequence: TGCGCCAGCAGCCAAATTTCAGGCTTGGGTGAAAAACTGTTTTTT.